These 10 T cell receptor beta chains originate from one sample sequenced in a study of glioma-infiltrating T cells. Using RNA template, CDR3s of TCR alpha and beta were amplified with iRepertoire arm-PCR. TCRdb processed the multiplex PCR reads anew with MiXCR; each CDR3 protein has one entry. This table has approximately 190,000 distinct CDR3 sequences, more than 25% appearing once. Material: glioma tissue, nonneoplastic brain tissue, or PBMCs (not recorded which). These receptors originate from a human donor with low-grade glioma or glioblastoma, undergoing nonglioma brain surgery, or in good health (not recorded which).

The V call is TRBV6-1, the J call TRBJ2-1; tentatively, D is TRBD1 or TRBD2 (5 bases each). Trimming removed 11 bases at V and 4 bases at J, with 18 bases between. Germline lookup yields CDR1 MNHNS and CDR2 SASEGT. The CDR3 sequence is 14 residues long. CDR3 loop: CAGRTIGTYNEQFF. Written as DNA, the CDR3 is TGTGCCGGCCGTACAATCGGGACGTACAATGAGCAGTTCTTC.

Ten or more counts support this clonotype. The V and J genes are TRBV28 and TRBJ2-1, with 8 bases lining up with TRBD1. Germline CDR1 reads MDHEN; CDR2 reads SYDVKM. This CDR3 spans 14 amino acids. V lost 6 bases and J lost 7; bases outside the gene matches: 8. CDR3 in DNA: TGTGCCAGCAGGAATGACAGGGGTCGGAATGAGCAGTTCTTC. Amino acids: CASRNDRGRNEQFF.

This clonotype was detected ten times or more. The rearrangement joins TRBV19 to TRBJ2-1; D possibly matches TRBD1 or TRBD2 (5 bases each). Per the germline V gene, CDR1 is LNHDA and CDR2 is SQIVND (reference sequence). V lost 3 bases to trimming and J lost 9 bases, with 15 bases between them. This CDR3 has 14 amino acids. The DNA of the CDR3 is TGTGCCAGTAGTATCGGTCAGTCTGGGGGTGAGCAGTTCTTC. This translates into CASSIGQSGGEQFF.

This clonotype was detected many times. This chain joins TRBV20-1 and TRBJ2-1, with 8 positions matching TRBD2. Losses at the gene ends were 5 bases for V and 5 bases for J; bases not matched to a gene: 5. This CDR3 spans 13 amino acids. The germline V gene encodes CDR1 DFQATT and CDR2 SNEGSKA (reference sequence). Here the CDR3 DNA reads TGCAGTGCTCCCGGGACTAGTCACAATGAGCAGTTCTTC. This translates into CSAPGTSHNEQFF.

V gene TRBV7-2 combines with J gene TRBJ2-3; 12 positions agree with TRBD2. The trim removed 6 bases at V and 0 bases at J, leaving 22 bases unmatched. The CDR3 loop spans 22 amino acids. Germline assignment: CDR1 SGHTA and CDR2 FQGNSA. The chain's CDR3 is CASRNSGASGRESGGSTDTQYF. CDR3 sequence (DNA): TGTGCCAGCAGGAACTCTGGGGCTAGCGGGAGGGAAAGCGGAGGTAGCACAGATACGCAGTATTTT.

This clonotype was recorded many times. This chain connects TRBV7-2 to TRBJ2-7; D not certain. Germline values: CDR1 SGHTA, CDR2 FQGNSA. This CDR3 region has 16 residues. Trimming shortened V by 5 bases and J by 2 bases, and 19 bases separated the two germline ends. The CDR3 spells CASSARDFRAPYEQYF. The CDR3 coding sequence is TGTGCCAGCAGCGCAAGAGATTTTAGAGCCCCCTACGAGCAGTACTTC.

This clonotype was counted many times. V usage is TRBV6-2 or TRBV6-3 and J usage is TRBJ2-3; the D gene is possibly TRBD2 (6 bases). Deletions cut 1 base from V and 2 bases from J, with 19 bases between. The CDR3 extends over 18 amino acids. Germline assignment: CDR1 MNHEY and CDR2 SVGEGT. The CDR3 nucleotides read TGTGCCAGCAGTTACTACCCTCGGCGGGAAGAATCCACAGATACGCAGTATTTT. Translated: CASSYYPRREESTDTQYF.

This clonotype was counted only a few times. This CDR3 reads CASRLETVSYEQYF. The CDR3 nucleotides read TGCGCCAGCCGGCTGGAGACGGTCTCCTACGAGCAGTACTTC. The chain recombines TRBV5-1 with TRBJ2-7; no clear D gene. CDR3 length equals 14 residues. Germline V CDR1 and CDR2: SGHRS, YFSETQ. The V and J ends lost 7 bases and 0 bases respectively, with 14 bases between them.

This clonotype was observed at least ten times. J is TRBJ2-7 and V is TRBV7-9; a possible D gene is TRBD2 (6 bases). This CDR3 contains 16 residues. The V end lost 4 bases, the J end lost 0 bases, and 16 bases lay between the germline ends. CDR1 and CDR2 from the germline V gene are SEHNR and FQNEAQ (reference sequence). This CDR3 reads CASSSSVAGSSYEQYF. The CDR3 nucleotides are TGTGCCAGCAGCTCGTCCGTCGCGGGAAGCTCCTACGAGCAGTACTTC.

For this clonotype: A much larger clonotype is one base distant, so this may be a read error. This chain uses TRBV7-9 with TRBJ1-1; a possible D gene is TRBD1 (5 bases). Trimming removed 3 bases from V and 6 bases from J, with 17 bases in between. CDR1 SEHNR and CDR2 FQNEAQ come from the germline V gene (reference sequence). The CDR3 consists of 15 residues. The CDR3 bases are TGTGCCAGCAGCTTTACCGGGGGTGGAAACGCTGAAGCTTTCTTT. Protein product: CASSFTGGGNAEAFF.